This T cell receptor beta chain derives from a study of blood T cell repertoires in COVID-19. Study details: Donors in the United States, Italy and Spain gave samples during acute or convalescent COVID-19. Sample material is recorded as cDNA or gDNA derived from T cells, B-cell-depleted T cells, or PBMCs.

CDR1 and CDR2 (germline): SGHTA, FQGTGA. Trimming cost V 3 bases and J 1 base; bases outside gene matches: 5. This CDR3 comprises 16 residues. Methods used by the authors: For nucleated cells, counts were estimated from reference gene primer amplification. The method was immunoSEQ multiplex PCR; TCRdb's version includes in-frame clones alone and lacks a portion of them. That table is the source of V, J and clone size, and D and trimming were worked out from the DNA. The profile shows roughly 220,000 clones, around nine tenths of them singletons. The rearrangement links TRBV7-3 to TRBJ1-1; 10 bases fit TRBD1. The receptor was derived from a man in his sixties with acute or convalescent COVID-19. The sample was peripheral blood. The CDR3 protein is CASSFQTGGGNTEAFF. The CDR3 nucleotides are TGTGCCAGCAGCTTCCAGACAGGGGGCGGGAACACTGAAGCTTTCTTT.